This T cell receptor beta chain was captured by sequencing in a study of blood T cell repertoires in COVID-19 (dated by TCRdb to 2018 to 2020). Regarding the research as a whole: The collaborator samples originated in the United States, Italy and Spain and spanned the acute and convalescent phases of COVID-19. The samples were drawn from two sources: the first 160 participants of the ongoing ImmuneRACE study, and over 1,000 subjects contributed by 6 global collaborators. The repertoires were made available in a free public database intended to serve as a resource for research on the immune response to SARS-CoV-2. Where available, HLA class I and class II types were taken from metadata supplied by the sample provider and were not determined by assay-based typing. Subjects who had been exposed to COVID-19, were actively infected with it, or had recovered from it provided the deeply sampled blood TCRbeta repertoires that made up the dataset. The sample metadata nearly always contained a de-identified subject ID, COVID-19 status, age in years and sex. The material from the prospective study consisted of cDNA or gDNA derived from T cells, B-cell-depleted T cells, or PBMCs.

Each collaborating institution followed its own protocols to collect whole blood in K2EDTA tubes. For TCRbeta analysis, collaborators shipped samples in one of three forms: frozen whole blood, isolated PBMCs, or DNA extracted from either of those sample types. Study-wide findings and limitations: The quantity of clinical and demographic metadata differed by source and by participant and was supplied without curation.

TCRbeta CDR3 regions were amplified from genomic DNA by means of the immunoSEQ Assay, a bias-controlled multiplex PCR. The study's processing was this. Within the assay, amplification of reference gene primers was used to estimate how many nucleated cells each sample contained. To quantify the absolute abundance of each unique TCRbeta CDR3 rearrangement, sequence reads were collapsed and filtered. Productive Simpson clonality was computed per sample as the square root of Simpson's diversity index over productive rearrangements. TCRdb carries this immuneACCESS record with in-frame sequences only. Its versions omit some clonotypes, under half of them owing to an unresolved V gene in the studies checked, with the rest unexplained. For V, J and clone size, that table is used; D and trimming come from the DNA. This sample gives under 130,000 clones in total; 70% to 90% of them show up just once. The ten largest clones capture around 2% of the sample.

Notes on this clone: Its antigen has not been determined. Per-base qualities were not stored, and no clone one base away is much larger.

Ends trimmed: V by 2 bases, J by 0 bases; bases unmatched to a gene: 6. Spanning cysteine to phenylalanine, the CDR3 consists of 17 amino acids. CDR3 DNA only is kept here, 51 bases in frame from base 1. From the germline V gene, CDR1 is MNHNS and CDR2 is SASEGT. This receptor was identified in a human donor in a cohort sampled during active COVID-19. Sequenced material: peripheral blood. The chain was built from TRBV6-1 and TRBJ2-1; a stretch of 8 junction bases matches TRBD2. CDR3 reads: CASSEREGLYSYNEQFF. The DNA reads as follows: TGTGCCAGCAGTGAACGGGAGGGATTGTACTCCTACAATGAGCAGTTCTTC.